This T cell receptor beta chain comes out of a study of cytomegalovirus exposure and HLA in healthy donors. The PCR was carried out with 60 Vbeta primers and 13 Jbeta primers. Repertoires were generated with immunoSEQ multiplex PCR, while TCRdb's copy carries only in-frame clones and drops some. This sample carries about 130,000 clones, roughly 80% of them seen once, and the ten largest clones take 1.2%. The CDR3 runs 16 residues. Germline-derived CDR1 and CDR2 are KGHSH and LQKENI. Germline trimming cut 4 bases from V and 7 bases from J; bases unmatched to any gene: 9. Sequencing was done on a sample of PBMCs. The receptor comes from a girl aged 2 to 9 in good health and CMV-seronegative. The chain has TRBV18 and TRBJ1-6; 8 bases are shared with TRBD1. The CDR3 DNA is TGTGCCAGCTCACTAACGGGACAGGCAATAAATTCACCCCTCCACTTT. Encoded protein: CASSLTGQAINSPLHF.